One and the same sample provided the 13 T cell receptor beta chains below, sequenced in a study of T cell changes during pregnancy in multiple sclerosis (dated 2019 in TCRdb). Libraries were made using the immunoSEQ multiplex PCR assay. The table was pulled from immuneACCESS by TCRdb, which kept in-frame rearrangements only. Such tables lose some clones; where checked, under half of the loss comes from unresolved V genes, and the rest has no known cause. The sample table holds around 73,000 clones, of which 92% were seen once. Over 2.5% of the sample lies in the top ten. Sequenced here: peripheral blood, sampled in the third trimester of pregnancy. All receptors come from a female donor in good health, enrolled as a control in a pregnancy study.

V gene TRBV5-1 combines with J gene TRBJ2-3; D perhaps matches TRBD2 (5 bases). The CDR3 has 12 amino acids. In germline, CDR1 is SGHRS, CDR2 YFSETQ. V lost 2 bases and J lost 5, with 6 bases in between. The chain's CDR3 is CASSFGGDTQYF. DNA for the CDR3: TGCGCCAGCAGCTTCGGAGGAGATACGCAGTATTTT.

The genes are TRBV4-1 and TRBJ2-3; 8 nucleotides agree with TRBD2. The V segment lost 1 base and the J segment 3 bases; nucleotides outside the gene matches: 3. This CDR3 comprises 15 residues. Germline CDR1 MGHRA, CDR2 YSYEKL. The DNA for the CDR3 is TGCGCCAGCAGCCAAGCGGGAGGGGGGACAGATACGCAGTATTTT. Translated, it gives CASSQAGGGTDTQYF.

The V and J genes are TRBV10-1 and TRBJ2-2; 8 positions agree with TRBD2. V trimming: 7 bases; J trimming: 1 base; junction bases outside the gene matches: 17. CDR3 length: 19 amino acids. Germline loops: CDR1 WNHNN, CDR2 SYGVQD (reference sequence). The CDR3 loop is CASTETIHRTSWNTGELFF. The CDR3 DNA reads as TGCGCCAGCACCGAGACGATTCATAGGACTAGCTGGAACACCGGGGAGCTGTTTTTT.

The V and J genes are TRBV4-1 and TRBJ2-1, with unresolved D. Germline V gene lookup returns CDR1 MGHRA and CDR2 YSYEKL. This CDR3 region has 12 residues. V lost 1 base, J lost 6 bases, and 4 bases lay in between. The CDR3 loop is CASSQGPNEQFF. In DNA form, the CDR3 reads TGCGCCAGCAGCCAAGGGCCCAATGAGCAGTTCTTC.

The chain is built from TRBV10-3 and TRBJ1-6; 8 nucleotides line up with TRBD1. The CDR3 extends over 22 amino acids. Germline V gives CDR1 ENHRY, CDR2 SYGVKD. Trimming removed 3 bases from V and 5 bases from J; junction bases left unmatched: 24. CDR3 sequence reads: CAISEPGQATPRAHSHNSPLHF. The CDR3, as DNA: TGTGCCATCAGTGAACCGGGACAGGCCACTCCCCGGGCTCATTCACATAATTCACCCCTCCACTTT.

The chain employs TRBV2 and TRBJ2-5; 8 bases fit TRBD1. This CDR3 is 14 amino acids long. Germline CDR1 and CDR2: SNHLY and FYNNEI. V was pared by 8 bases and J by 4 bases, with 9 bases of the junction left unmatched. As DNA, the CDR3 is TGTGCCAGCGACCTGGACAGGGCAACAGAGACCCAGTACTTC. The encoded protein is CASDLDRATETQYF.

This clone is a singleton in its sample. The chain has TRBV11-3 and TRBJ1-2, with TRBD1 matching 8 bases. Trimming removed 0 bases from V and 8 bases from J; junction bases left unmatched: 5. This CDR3 is 14 amino acids long. Germline loops: CDR1 SGHNT, CDR2 YENEEA. The CDR3 here is CASSLDPGGWGYTF. DNA for the CDR3: TGTGCCAGCAGCTTAGACCCAGGGGGCTGGGGCTACACCTTC.

The chain couples TRBV6-1 to TRBJ1-1; D is uncertain. Trimming stripped 4 bases from V and 4 bases from J, with 10 bases between. CDR3 length equals 13 residues. Germline V gene data show CDR1 as MNHNS and CDR2 as SASEGT. CDR3 nucleotide sequence: TGTGCCAGCAGTGCGTTCACGGGCACTGAAGCTTTCTTT. Translated, it gives CASSAFTGTEAFF.

This clone was seen once. This chain links TRBV19 with TRBJ1-2; TRBD1 agrees at 7 bases. CDR1 is LNHDA and CDR2 is SQIVND in the germline V gene (reference sequence). This CDR3 is 15 amino acids long. Unmatched junction bases numbered 13, after V lost 5 bases and J lost 7 bases. Here the CDR3 reads CASSPAHRQGAGYTF. CDR3 nucleotide sequence: TGTGCCAGTAGTCCCGCCCATAGACAGGGTGCTGGCTACACCTTC. The complete variable domain, with remaining parts taken from reference TRBV19 and TRBJ1-2, reads DGGITQSPKYLFRKEGQNVTLSCEQNLNHDAMYWYRQDPGQGLRLIYYSQIVNDFQKGDIAEGYSVSREKKESFPLTVTSAQKNPTAFYLCASSPAHRQGAGYTFGSGTRLTVV.

The CDR3 loop reads CASSLYLGQGTGEQFF. CDR3 sequence (DNA): TGTGCCAGCAGTTTATACCTGGGACAGGGGACGGGAGAGCAGTTCTTC. The chain recombines TRBV28 with TRBJ2-1; 10 positions agree with TRBD1. V dropped 1 base and J dropped 10; count of bases not matched to a gene: 10. The CDR3 extends over 16 amino acids. The germline gives CDR1 MDHEN, CDR2 SYDVKM. The full variable domain, rest sourced from reference TRBV28 and TRBJ2-1, is DVKVTQSSRYLVKRTGEKVFLECVQDMDHENMFWYRQDPGLGLRLIYFSYDVKMKEKGDIPEGYSVSREKKERFSLILESASTNQTSMYLCASSLYLGQGTGEQFFGPGTRLTVL.

The chain carries TRBV7-2 and TRBJ1-2, with a possible D match to TRBD1 (6 bases). CDR1 and CDR2 (germline): SGHTA, FQGNSA. This CDR3 contains 14 residues. Trimming took 1 base from V and 7 from J, leaving 13 bases between them. CDR3 sequence reads: CASSLEWGRGGYTF. The CDR3 DNA reads TGTGCCAGCAGCTTAGAGTGGGGGCGAGGTGGCTACACCTTC.

The chain carries TRBV29-1 and TRBJ1-2; D is unclear. Germline CDR1 reads SQVTM; CDR2 reads ANQGSEA. The CDR3 consists of 14 residues. The germline V and J ends were trimmed by 2 bases and 8 bases, with 18 bases remaining between them. CDR3 region: CSVERPVEGWGYTF. The DNA of the CDR3 is TGCAGCGTTGAAAGGCCGGTGGAGGGTTGGGGCTACACCTTC.

V and J are TRBV19 and TRBJ1-1, with no clear D. Deletions cut 0 bases from V and 1 base from J, with 6 bases between. Looked up from germline, CDR1 is LNHDA and CDR2 is SQIVND (reference sequence). The CDR3 totals 14 residues. CDR3 DNA: TGTGCCAGTAGTATAGAACAAACGAACACTGAAGCTTTCTTT. Translated: CASSIEQTNTEAFF.